This T cell receptor (beta chain) was sequenced for a study of blood T cell repertoires in COVID-19. Study information: The samples span acute and convalescent COVID-19 from the United States, Italy and Spain.

Germline CDR1 is SGHRS and CDR2 is YFSETQ. The CDR3 loop spans 15 amino acids. The J segment lost 2 bases and the V segment lost 4 bases, leaving 6 bases of the junction unmatched. Using immunoSEQ multiplex PCR, the repertoire was profiled, and TCRdb retains in-frame clones only, with some absent. The sample includes roughly 150,000 clones, around four fifths seen only once; the top ten take around 5.1%. Adults between roughly 18 and 100 years of age took part from 20 to 25 US areas. A PCR-confirmed or clinician-diagnosed COVID-19 case had contacted exposed participants within 2 weeks of entry. The V call is TRBV5-1, the J call TRBJ2-7; TRBD2 matches 10 bases. The sequenced sample was PBMCs or T cells enriched from blood (not recorded which). This TCR derives from a man between 65 and 80 years old who had been exposed to COVID-19. CDR3 amino acids: CASSNLLAGTYEQYF. In nucleotides, the CDR3 is TGCGCCAGCAGCAACCTACTAGCGGGAACCTACGAGCAGTACTTC.